This TCR beta chain is drawn from a study of chemoradiotherapy in HPV16-positive cancers. Study-wide context: Candidate HPV-specific T-cell clones and common TCR motifs came from functional assays in two HPV16-positive patients.

For this clone: Its antigen is not known.

Assay: immunoSEQ multiplex PCR; the TCRdb copy retains only in-frame clones and omits some. Seen here are thousands of clones, approximately 86% observed once, and the top ten hold about 3.1%. Germline loops: CDR1 MNHEY, CDR2 SVGAGI. The V gene lost 2 bases and the J gene lost 5 bases, with 13 bases spanning the gap. The CDR3 covers 14 residues. General study findings and limits: Candidate HPV-specific clones and E7-related TCR motifs grew in tumor during treatment. Functional assays defining HPV-specific T cells used only a couple of HPV16-positive patients.

This chain links TRBV6-5 with TRBJ2-7; D possibly uses TRBD1 or TRBD2 (5 bases each). Sequenced here: tumor tissue, sampled from a patient who underwent chemoradiotherapy. The clonotype was recovered from a human donor with HPV-associated anogenital cancer. The CDR3 is CASSYLGTANEQYF. CDR3 DNA: TGTGCCAGCAGTTACCTAGGGACGGCTAACGAGCAGTACTTC.